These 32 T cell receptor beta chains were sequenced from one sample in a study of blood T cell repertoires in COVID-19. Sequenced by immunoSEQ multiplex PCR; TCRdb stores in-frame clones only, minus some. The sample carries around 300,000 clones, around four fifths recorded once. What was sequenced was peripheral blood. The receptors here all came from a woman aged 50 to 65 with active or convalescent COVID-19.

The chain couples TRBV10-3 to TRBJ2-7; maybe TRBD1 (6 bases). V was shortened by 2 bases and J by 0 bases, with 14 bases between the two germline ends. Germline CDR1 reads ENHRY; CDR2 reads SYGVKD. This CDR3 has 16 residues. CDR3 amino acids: CAISETGQPNSYEQYF. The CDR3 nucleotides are TGTGCCATCAGTGAGACGGGACAACCTAACTCCTACGAGCAGTACTTC.

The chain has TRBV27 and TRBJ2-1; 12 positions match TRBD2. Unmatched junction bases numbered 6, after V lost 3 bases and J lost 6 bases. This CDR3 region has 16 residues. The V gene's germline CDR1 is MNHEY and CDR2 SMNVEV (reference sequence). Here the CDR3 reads CASSFLAGGRGNEQFF. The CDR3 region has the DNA TGTGCCAGCAGTTTCCTAGCGGGAGGGCGAGGCAATGAGCAGTTCTTC.

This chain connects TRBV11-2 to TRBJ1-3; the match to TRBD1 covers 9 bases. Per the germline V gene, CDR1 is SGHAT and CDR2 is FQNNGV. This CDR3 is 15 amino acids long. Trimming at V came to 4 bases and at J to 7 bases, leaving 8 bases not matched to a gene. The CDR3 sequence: CASSSLQGAGNTIYF. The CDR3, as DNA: TGTGCCAGCAGCTCACTACAGGGGGCCGGGAACACCATATATTTT.

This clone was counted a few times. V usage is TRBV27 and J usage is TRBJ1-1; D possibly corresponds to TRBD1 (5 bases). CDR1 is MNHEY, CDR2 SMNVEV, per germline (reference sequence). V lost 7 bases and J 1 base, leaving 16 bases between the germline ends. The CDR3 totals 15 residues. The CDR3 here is CASTAWDGRNTEAFF. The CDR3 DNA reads TGTGCCAGCACCGCATGGGACGGGAGGAACACTGAAGCTTTCTTT.

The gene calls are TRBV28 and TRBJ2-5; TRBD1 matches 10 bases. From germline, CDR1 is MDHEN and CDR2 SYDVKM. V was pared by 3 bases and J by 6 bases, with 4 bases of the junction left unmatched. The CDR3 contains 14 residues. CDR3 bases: TGTGCCAGCAGTTTCGACAGGGGGCGAAAGACCCAGTACTTC. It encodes CASSFDRGRKTQYF.

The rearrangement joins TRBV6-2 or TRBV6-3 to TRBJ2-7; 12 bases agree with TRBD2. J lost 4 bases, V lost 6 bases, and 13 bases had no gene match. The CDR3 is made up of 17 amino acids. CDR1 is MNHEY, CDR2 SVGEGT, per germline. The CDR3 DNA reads TGTGCCAGCAGCCCTAAAACGACTAGCGGGAGTGCATACGAGCAGTACTTC. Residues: CASSPKTTSGSAYEQYF.

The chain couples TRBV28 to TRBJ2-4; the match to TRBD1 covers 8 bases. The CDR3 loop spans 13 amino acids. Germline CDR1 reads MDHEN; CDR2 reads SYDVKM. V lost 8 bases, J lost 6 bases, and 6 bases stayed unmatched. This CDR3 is CASAMTGVNIQYF. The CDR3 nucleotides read TGTGCCAGCGCTATGACAGGGGTAAACATTCAGTACTTC.

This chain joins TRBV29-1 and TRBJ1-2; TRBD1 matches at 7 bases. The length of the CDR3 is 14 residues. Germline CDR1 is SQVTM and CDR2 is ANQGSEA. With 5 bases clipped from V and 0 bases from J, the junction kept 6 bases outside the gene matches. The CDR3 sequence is CSVITGESNYGYTF. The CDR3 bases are TGCAGCGTTATTACAGGGGAATCTAACTATGGCTACACCTTC.

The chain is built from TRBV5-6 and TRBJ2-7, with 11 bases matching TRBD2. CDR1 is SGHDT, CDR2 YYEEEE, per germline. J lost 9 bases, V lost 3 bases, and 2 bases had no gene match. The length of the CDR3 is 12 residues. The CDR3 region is CASSSGLAGQYF. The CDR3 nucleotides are TGTGCCAGCAGCTCAGGACTAGCGGGGCAGTACTTC.

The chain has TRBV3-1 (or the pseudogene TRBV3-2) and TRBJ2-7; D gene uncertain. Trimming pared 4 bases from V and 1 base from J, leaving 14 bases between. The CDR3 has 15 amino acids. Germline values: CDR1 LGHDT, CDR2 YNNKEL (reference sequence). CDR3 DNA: TGTGCCAGCAGCCCGAACTTGGGCCGATCCTACGAGCAGTACTTC. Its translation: CASSPNLGRSYEQYF.

Written as DNA, the CDR3 is TGTGCCAGCAGGGAATGGGGTCAGGACACCTATGGCTACACCTTC. This encodes CASREWGQDTYGYTF. This chain connects TRBV28 to TRBJ1-2, with D possibly being TRBD1 (5 bases). The germline V and J ends were trimmed by 6 bases and 4 bases, with 18 bases remaining between them. Germline CDR1 is MDHEN and CDR2 is SYDVKM. This CDR3 is 15 amino acids long.

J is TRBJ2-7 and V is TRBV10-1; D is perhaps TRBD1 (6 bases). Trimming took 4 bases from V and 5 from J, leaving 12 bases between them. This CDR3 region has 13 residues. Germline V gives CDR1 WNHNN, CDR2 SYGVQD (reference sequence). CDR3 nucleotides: TGCGCCAGCAGTGTCTCGACAGGAGACGAGCAGTACTTC. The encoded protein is CASSVSTGDEQYF.

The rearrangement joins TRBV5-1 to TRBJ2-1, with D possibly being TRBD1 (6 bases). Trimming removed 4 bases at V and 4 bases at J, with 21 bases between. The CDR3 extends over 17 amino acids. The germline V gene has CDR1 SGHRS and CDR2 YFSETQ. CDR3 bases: TGCGCCAGCAGCGTAACAGGGTGGGCGGCTAGGTACAATGAGCAGTTCTTC. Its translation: CASSVTGWAARYNEQFF.

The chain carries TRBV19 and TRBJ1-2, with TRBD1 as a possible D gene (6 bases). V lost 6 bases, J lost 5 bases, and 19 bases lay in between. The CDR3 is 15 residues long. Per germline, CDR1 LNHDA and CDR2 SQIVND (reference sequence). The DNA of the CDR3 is TGTGCCAGTAGATTATCCCCCGCAGGGGCGTATGGCTACACCTTC. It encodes CASRLSPAGAYGYTF.

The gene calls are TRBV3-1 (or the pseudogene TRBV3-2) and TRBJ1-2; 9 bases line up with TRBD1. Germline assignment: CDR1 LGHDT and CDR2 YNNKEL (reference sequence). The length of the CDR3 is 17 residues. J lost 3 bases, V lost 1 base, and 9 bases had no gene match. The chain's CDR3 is CASSQAWDREAHYGYTF. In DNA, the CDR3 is TGTGCCAGCAGCCAAGCTTGGGACAGGGAAGCCCACTATGGCTACACCTTC.

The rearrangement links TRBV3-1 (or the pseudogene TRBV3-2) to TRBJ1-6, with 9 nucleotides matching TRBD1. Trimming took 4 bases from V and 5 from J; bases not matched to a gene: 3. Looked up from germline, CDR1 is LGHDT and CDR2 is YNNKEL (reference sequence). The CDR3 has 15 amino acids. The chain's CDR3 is CASSLRTGDNSPLHF. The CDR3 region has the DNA TGTGCCAGCAGCCTTAGGACAGGGGATAATTCACCCCTCCACTTT.

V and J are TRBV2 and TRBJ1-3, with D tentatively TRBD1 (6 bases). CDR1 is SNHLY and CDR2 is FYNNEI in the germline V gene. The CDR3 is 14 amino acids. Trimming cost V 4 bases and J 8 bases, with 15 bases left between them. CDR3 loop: CASSVYRETDTIYF. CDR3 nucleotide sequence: TGTGCCAGCAGTGTATACAGGGAAACGGACACCATATATTTT.

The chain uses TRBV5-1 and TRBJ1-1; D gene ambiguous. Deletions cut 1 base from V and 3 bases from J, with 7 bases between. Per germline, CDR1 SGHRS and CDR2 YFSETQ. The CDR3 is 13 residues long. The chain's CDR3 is CASSLSLDTEAFF. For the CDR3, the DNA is TGCGCCAGCAGCTTGAGTTTAGACACTGAAGCTTTCTTT.

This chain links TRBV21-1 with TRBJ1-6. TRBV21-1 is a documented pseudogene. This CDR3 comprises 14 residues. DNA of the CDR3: TGTGCCAGCAGCAAAGACGAGAAGCCTTCACCCCTCCACTTT. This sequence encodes CASSKDEKPSPLHF.

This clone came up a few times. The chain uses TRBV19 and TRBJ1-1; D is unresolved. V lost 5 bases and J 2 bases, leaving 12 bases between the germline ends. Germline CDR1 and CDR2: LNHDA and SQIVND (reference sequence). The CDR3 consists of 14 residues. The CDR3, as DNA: TGTGCCAGTAGTTCGGGGTATTACAACACTGAAGCTTTCTTT. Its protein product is CASSSGYYNTEAFF.

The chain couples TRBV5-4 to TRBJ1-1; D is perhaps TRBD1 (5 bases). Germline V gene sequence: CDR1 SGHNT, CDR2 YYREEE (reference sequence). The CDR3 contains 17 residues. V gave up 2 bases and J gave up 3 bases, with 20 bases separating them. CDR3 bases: TGTGCCAGCAGCTTTCTGGGATGGGGACTTAGCGACACTGAAGCTTTCTTT. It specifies CASSFLGWGLSDTEAFF.

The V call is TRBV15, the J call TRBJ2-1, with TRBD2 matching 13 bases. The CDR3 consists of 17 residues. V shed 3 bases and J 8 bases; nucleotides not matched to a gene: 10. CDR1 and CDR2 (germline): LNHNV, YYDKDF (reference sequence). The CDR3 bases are TGTGCCACCAGCAGGGACGGGACTAGCGGGATTTCTTATGAGCAGTTCTTC. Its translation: CATSRDGTSGISYEQFF.

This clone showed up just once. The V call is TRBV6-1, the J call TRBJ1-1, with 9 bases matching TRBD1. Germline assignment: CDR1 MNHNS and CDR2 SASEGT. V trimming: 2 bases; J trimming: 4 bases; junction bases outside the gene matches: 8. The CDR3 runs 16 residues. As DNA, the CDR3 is TGTGCCAGCAGTGAATACAGGGGGCGGGTTGGCACTGAAGCTTTCTTT. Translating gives CASSEYRGRVGTEAFF.

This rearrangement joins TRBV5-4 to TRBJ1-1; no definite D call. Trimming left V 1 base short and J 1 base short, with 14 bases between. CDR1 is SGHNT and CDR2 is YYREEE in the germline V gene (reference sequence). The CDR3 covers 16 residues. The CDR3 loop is CASSLPVGLKNTEAFF. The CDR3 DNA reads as TGTGCCAGCAGCTTGCCGGTTGGGCTAAAGAACACTGAAGCTTTCTTT.

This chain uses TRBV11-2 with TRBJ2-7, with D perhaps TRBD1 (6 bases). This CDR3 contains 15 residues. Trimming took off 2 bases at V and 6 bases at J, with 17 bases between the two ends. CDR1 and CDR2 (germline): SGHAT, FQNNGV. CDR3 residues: CASSLRPGQQFEQYF. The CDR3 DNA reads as TGTGCCAGCAGCTTACGGCCGGGACAACAGTTCGAGCAGTACTTC.

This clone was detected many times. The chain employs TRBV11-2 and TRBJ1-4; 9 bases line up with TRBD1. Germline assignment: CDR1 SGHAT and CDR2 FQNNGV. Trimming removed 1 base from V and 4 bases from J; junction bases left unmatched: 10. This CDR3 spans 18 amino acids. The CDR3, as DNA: TGTGCCAGCAGCTTAGGAAGGCGGACAGGGGCGCTTAATGAAAAACTGTTTTTT. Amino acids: CASSLGRRTGALNEKLFF.

The CDR3 loop is CAWSVNRGIDAFF. The CDR3 DNA follows: TGTGCCTGGAGTGTAAACAGGGGAATTGACGCTTTCTTT. This sequence joins TRBV30 and TRBJ1-1; 7 nucleotides agree with TRBD1. The CDR3 consists of 13 residues. The V segment lost 0 bases and the J segment 11 bases; nucleotides outside the gene matches: 9. Germline V gene sequence: CDR1 GTSNPN, CDR2 SVGIG (reference sequence).

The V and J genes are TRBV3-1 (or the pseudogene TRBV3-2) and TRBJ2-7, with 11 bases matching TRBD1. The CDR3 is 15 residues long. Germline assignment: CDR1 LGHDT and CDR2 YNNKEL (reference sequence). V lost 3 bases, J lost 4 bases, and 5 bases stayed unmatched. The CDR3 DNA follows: TGTGCCAGCAGCCAGAGGACAGGGGGCGGATACGAGCAGTACTTC. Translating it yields CASSQRTGGGYEQYF.

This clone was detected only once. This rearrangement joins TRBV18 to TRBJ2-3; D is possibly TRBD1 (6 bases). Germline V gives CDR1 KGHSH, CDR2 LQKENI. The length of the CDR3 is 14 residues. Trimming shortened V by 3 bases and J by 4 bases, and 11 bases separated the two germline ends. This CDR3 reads CASSPIQGSDTQYF. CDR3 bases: TGTGCCAGCTCACCTATACAGGGTTCAGATACGCAGTATTTT.

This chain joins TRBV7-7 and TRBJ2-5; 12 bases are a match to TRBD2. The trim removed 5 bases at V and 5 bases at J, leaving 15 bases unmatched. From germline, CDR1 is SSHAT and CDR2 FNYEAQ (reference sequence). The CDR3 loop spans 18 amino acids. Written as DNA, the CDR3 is TGTGCCAGCAGCCCACTGGAGGTGCTAGCGGGAGGGCGCGAGACCCAGTACTTC. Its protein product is CASSPLEVLAGGRETQYF.

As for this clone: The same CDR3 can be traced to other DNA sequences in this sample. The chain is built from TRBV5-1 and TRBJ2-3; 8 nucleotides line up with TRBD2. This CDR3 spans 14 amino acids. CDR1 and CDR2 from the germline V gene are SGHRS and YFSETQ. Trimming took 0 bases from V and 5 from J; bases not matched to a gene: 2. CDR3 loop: CASSLAAGEDTQYF. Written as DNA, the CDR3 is TGCGCCAGCAGCTTGGCAGCGGGAGAAGATACGCAGTATTTT.

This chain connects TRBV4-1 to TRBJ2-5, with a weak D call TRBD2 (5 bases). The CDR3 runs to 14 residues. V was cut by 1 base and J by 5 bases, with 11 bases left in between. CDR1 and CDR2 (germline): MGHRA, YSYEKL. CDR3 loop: CASSQVVALETQYF. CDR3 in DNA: TGCGCCAGCAGCCAAGTTGTAGCGTTGGAGACCCAGTACTTC.